This passage covers 16 T cell receptor beta chains from one sample sequenced in a study of cytomegalovirus exposure and HLA in healthy donors (dated by TCRdb to the late 2010s). Library preparation used the immunoSEQ multiplex PCR assay. For the multiplex PCR, a mixture combining 60 forward primers for TCR Vbeta segments and 13 reverse primers for TCR Jbeta segments was used. TCRdb stores this immuneACCESS table with in-frame sequences only. Part of the clones is absent; in the studies checked, under half of the shortfall reflects unresolved V genes, and no reason is known for the rest. The sample table records over 100,000 clones; 77% of these occur just once. The top ten clones comprise about a tenth of the sample. The material sequenced was PBMCs. These receptors were taken from a man in his forties in good health and CMV-seropositive.

The CDR3 loop reads CASSLGRGRSGELFF. The CDR3 coding sequence is TGTGCCAGCAGCTTAGGGCGGGGCCGAAGCGGGGAGCTGTTTTTT. The chain has TRBV7-6 and TRBJ2-2; D perhaps matches TRBD2 (6 bases). CDR3 length equals 15 residues. The germline V and J ends were trimmed by 1 base and 7 bases, with 13 bases remaining between them. Germline V lookup: CDR1 SGHVS, CDR2 FNYEAQ.

The chain employs TRBV5-1 and TRBJ1-6; unclear D gene. With 0 bases removed from V and 6 bases from J, the gap between germline ends came to 7 bases. Germline V CDR1 and CDR2: SGHRS, YFSETQ. The CDR3 has 14 amino acids. CDR3 loop: CASSLEQVNSPLHF. The DNA of the CDR3 is TGCGCCAGCAGCTTGGAGCAGGTTAATTCACCCCTCCACTTT.

Here the CDR3 reads CASSYDGQPNYGYTF. In DNA, the CDR3 is TGTGCCAGCAGTTACGATGGACAGCCTAACTATGGCTACACCTTC. The rearrangement links TRBV6-5 to TRBJ1-2; maybe TRBD1 (6 bases). The CDR3 spans 15 residues. With 2 bases removed from V and 0 bases from J, the gap between germline ends came to 10 bases. CDR1 is MNHEY, CDR2 SVGAGI, per germline.

The chain employs TRBV10-3 and TRBJ1-4; a weak D match, TRBD1 (6 bases). The germline V and J ends were trimmed by 2 bases and 3 bases, with 7 bases remaining between them. The CDR3 totals 14 residues. CDR1 is ENHRY and CDR2 is SYGVKD in the germline V gene. CDR3 in amino acids: CAISEGTSNEKLFF. The CDR3 DNA is TGTGCCATCAGTGAGGGGACATCTAATGAAAAACTGTTTTTT.

The V call is TRBV5-1, the J call TRBJ2-1; 8 bases are shared with TRBD1. The ends lost 7 bases at V and 0 bases at J; junction bases unmatched: 6. Looked up from germline, CDR1 is SGHRS and CDR2 is YFSETQ. The length of the CDR3 is 15 residues. CDR3 DNA sequence: TGCGCCAGCGAAGGACAGGGAGACTCCTACAATGAGCAGTTCTTC. Protein: CASEGQGDSYNEQFF.

This clone appeared a single time. Here the CDR3 reads CASTLDRGYGYTF. The DNA of the CDR3 is TGTGCCAGCACTTTGGACAGGGGGTATGGCTACACCTTC. This sequence joins TRBV6-1 and TRBJ1-2; TRBD1 matches at 10 bases. CDR1 is MNHNS and CDR2 is SASEGT in the germline V gene. With 7 bases clipped from V and 5 bases from J, the junction kept 4 bases outside the gene matches. This CDR3 is built from 13 residues.

The CDR3 sequence is CASSGGVWNEQFF. CDR3 sequence (DNA): TGTGCCAGTAGTGGAGGGGTCTGGAATGAGCAGTTCTTC. The J gene is TRBJ2-1, the V gene TRBV19; a weak D match, TRBD2 (6 bases). This CDR3 comprises 13 residues. V lost 5 bases and J lost 7, with 12 bases in between. From germline, CDR1 is LNHDA and CDR2 SQIVND (reference sequence). The entire variable domain, with the rest obtained from reference TRBV19 and TRBJ2-1, is as follows: DGGITQSPKYLFRKEGQNVTLSCEQNLNHDAMYWYRQDPGQGLRLIYYSQIVNDFQKGDIAEGYSVSREKKESFPLTVTSAQKNPTAFYLCASSGGVWNEQFFGPGTRLTVL.

The chain is built from TRBV4-3 and TRBJ2-2; maybe TRBD2 (7 bases). Trimming shortened V by 2 bases and J by 2 bases, and 24 bases separated the two germline ends. The CDR3 has 20 amino acids. Germline CDR1 reads LGHNA; CDR2 reads YSLEER. The CDR3 protein is CASSQSGVLYGGLNTGELFF. CDR3 DNA sequence: TGCGCCAGCAGCCAATCGGGCGTTTTATACGGGGGGCTTAACACCGGGGAGCTGTTTTTT.

The DNA for the CDR3 is TGTGCCAGTAGTATGGGCGGGGATAACACCGGGGAGCTGTTTTTT. Translating it yields CASSMGGDNTGELFF. V and J are TRBV19 and TRBJ2-2, with D possibly TRBD2 on 6 matching bases. CDR1 LNHDA and CDR2 SQIVND come from the germline V gene (reference sequence). This CDR3 has 15 amino acids. Trimming left V 3 bases short and J 2 bases short, with 10 bases between. Supplemented by reference TRBV19 and TRBJ2-2, the full variable domain reads DGGITQSPKYLFRKEGQNVTLSCEQNLNHDAMYWYRQDPGQGLRLIYYSQIVNDFQKGDIAEGYSVSREKKESFPLTVTSAQKNPTAFYLCASSMGGDNTGELFFGEGSRLTVL.

This clone was recorded a few times. The V gene is TRBV6-4, the J gene TRBJ2-2; 9 bases agree with TRBD1. The germline CDR1 and CDR2 sequences are MRHNA and SNTAGT. The CDR3 covers 14 residues. Trimming at V came to 4 bases and at J to 3 bases, leaving 0 bases not matched to a gene. CDR3 loop: CASSGQGDTGELFF. The CDR3 DNA sequence: TGTGCCAGCAGTGGACAGGGGGACACCGGGGAGCTGTTTTTT.

Here the CDR3 reads CASSDTSGGADVDTQYF. Written as DNA, the CDR3 is TGTGCCAGCAGTGATACTAGCGGGGGGGCCGATGTGGATACGCAGTATTTT. V usage is TRBV6-4 and J usage is TRBJ2-3; 13 nucleotides line up with TRBD2. The CDR3 runs 17 residues. Per germline, CDR1 MRHNA and CDR2 SNTAGT. Trimming at V came to 3 bases and at J to 6 bases, leaving 9 bases not matched to a gene.

The chain is built from TRBV27 and TRBJ2-4; 10 bases align to TRBD1. CDR1 is MNHEY and CDR2 is SMNVEV in the germline V gene (reference sequence). V trimming: 4 bases; J trimming: 4 bases; junction bases outside the gene matches: 4. CDR3 length equals 15 residues. DNA of the CDR3: TGTGCCAGCAGTTCCCCGGGACAGGGGAAAAACATTCAGTACTTC. Translation gives CASSSPGQGKNIQYF.

This clone was seen only once. The rearrangement uses TRBV7-8 and TRBJ1-6; D is undetermined. The CDR3 spans 14 residues. The ends were cut back, 3 bases at V and 0 bases at J, with 3 bases in the middle. The germline V gene has CDR1 SGHVS and CDR2 FQNEAQ. The CDR3 loop reads CASSFSSYNSPLHF. CDR3 in DNA: TGTGCCAGCAGCTTCAGCTCCTATAATTCACCCCTCCACTTT.

This clone was recorded only once. V and J are TRBV19 and TRBJ2-2; no definite D call. The CDR3 has 15 amino acids. The germline CDR1 and CDR2 sequences are LNHDA and SQIVND (reference sequence). Trimming shortened V by 3 bases and J by 6 bases, and 14 bases separated the two germline ends. CDR3 sequence (DNA): TGTGCCAGTAGTATTTTTAGCCTTGTTTCCGGGGAGCTGTTTTTT. As protein: CASSIFSLVSGELFF.

This clone was seen a handful of times. The gene calls are TRBV5-4 and TRBJ2-7, with 14 bases matching TRBD2. The CDR3 runs 17 residues. CDR1 and CDR2 from the germline V gene are SGHNT and YYREEE (reference sequence). The J segment lost 3 bases and the V segment lost 3 bases, leaving 8 bases of the junction unmatched. The CDR3 region is CASSSGLAGASGYEQYF. For the CDR3, the DNA is TGTGCCAGCAGCTCGGGACTAGCGGGGGCTTCAGGCTACGAGCAGTACTTC. Supplemented by reference TRBV5-4 and TRBJ2-7, the full variable domain reads ETGVTQSPTHLIKTRGQQVTLRCSSQSGHNTVSWYQQALGQGPQFIFQYYREEENGRGNFPPRFSGLQFPNYSSELNVNALELDDSALYLCASSSGLAGASGYEQYFGPGTRLTVT.

The chain couples TRBV7-2 to TRBJ2-3; TRBD2 aligns across 11 bases. The CDR3 is 16 amino acids. Germline values: CDR1 SGHTA, CDR2 FQGNSA. With 5 bases clipped from V and 2 bases from J, the junction kept 6 bases outside the gene matches. The CDR3 loop reads CASSGTSGGDTDTQYF. CDR3 bases: TGTGCCAGCAGCGGAACTAGCGGGGGAGACACAGATACGCAGTATTTT.